This T cell receptor (beta chain) was identified during a study of T cell responses to AZD1222 COVID-19 vaccine. Points from the study as a whole: The study sampled repertoires only after the peak T cell response. Nearly half of spike-specific TCRs reportedly target variant regions that are unmutated in the B.1.351 and B.1.1.7 variants.

Trimming took off 8 bases at V and 7 bases at J, with 14 bases between the two ends. This CDR3 has 12 residues. CDR1 is MNHEY and CDR2 is SMNVEV in the germline V gene (reference sequence). This table comes from immunoSEQ multiplex PCR, and its TCRdb copy is limited to in-frame clones, with some not included. The sample consists of some 89,000 clones, approximately 89% of them appearing once. As concerns this clone: What it binds is not known.

The source of this sequence is an adult in good health. The source material was peripheral blood, sampled on day 0 of AZD1222 vaccination. This chain links TRBV27 with TRBJ1-1, with D possibly TRBD1 on 5 matching bases. CDR3 loop: CASGWGGGEAFF. CDR3 DNA sequence: TGTGCCAGCGGTTGGGGTGGGGGTGAAGCTTTCTTT.